These 15 T cell receptor beta chains share one sample of origin, sequenced in a study of T cell changes during pregnancy in multiple sclerosis. TCRdb's table, derived via immunoSEQ multiplex PCR, lists solely in-frame clones and lacks some. Of about 36,000 clones in the sample, around 92% were seen once. The sample here was CD4+ T cells from peripheral blood mononuclear cells, taken after pregnancy. The receptors derive from a female donor with multiple sclerosis, enrolled in a pregnancy study.

This rearrangement joins TRBV2 to TRBJ2-2, with unresolved D. CDR1 SNHLY and CDR2 FYNNEI come from the germline V gene. Trimming pared 8 bases from V and 1 base from J, leaving 14 bases between. The CDR3 is 15 residues long. The CDR3 nucleotides read TGTGCCAGCCCCCCTGGCTTCGAGAACACCGGGGAGCTGTTTTTT. Translated: CASPPGFENTGELFF.

The rearrangement links TRBV2 to TRBJ2-3; maybe TRBD2 (6 bases). CDR1 and CDR2 (germline): SNHLY, FYNNEI. Trimming took off 7 bases at V and 0 bases at J, with 14 bases between the two ends. The CDR3 is 15 amino acids. The CDR3 protein is CASKEGRLSTDTQYF. As DNA, the CDR3 is TGTGCCAGCAAGGAGGGAAGACTCAGCACAGATACGCAGTATTTT. Full variable domain (remainder filled in from reference TRBV2 and TRBJ2-3): EPEVTQTPSHQVTQMGQEVILRCVPISNHLYFYWYRQILGQKVEFLVSFYNNEISEKSEIFDDQFSVERPDGSNFTLKIRSTKLEDSAMYFCASKEGRLSTDTQYFGPGTRLTVL.

The chain has TRBV12-5 and TRBJ2-4, with 9 positions matching TRBD1. Germline CDR1 is LGHNT and CDR2 is FRNRAP. The CDR3 is 16 residues long. Unmatched junction bases numbered 6, after V lost 1 base and J lost 5 bases. The CDR3 is CASGLGQGVTQNIQYF. The DNA of the CDR3 is TGTGCTAGTGGTTTGGGACAGGGGGTTACCCAAAACATTCAGTACTTC.

The rearrangement links TRBV4-2 to TRBJ2-1; 9 positions agree with TRBD1. J gave up 1 base and V 7 bases, and 5 bases lay outside the gene matches. Germline V gene sequence: CDR1 LGHNA, CDR2 YNFKEQ. The CDR3 runs 15 residues. CDR3 amino acids: CASMSGTGSYNEQFF. As DNA, the CDR3 is TGTGCCAGCATGTCCGGGACAGGGTCCTACAATGAGCAGTTCTTC.

This chain joins TRBV27 and TRBJ1-2; D remains unclear. Looked up from germline, CDR1 is MNHEY and CDR2 is SMNVEV (reference sequence). V was shortened by 4 bases and J by 7 bases, with 10 bases between the two germline ends. There are 12 residues in the CDR3. The CDR3 loop reads CASSSRLSGYTF. In DNA form, the CDR3 reads TGTGCCAGCAGTTCGAGACTCTCTGGCTACACCTTC.

The chain couples TRBV2 to TRBJ2-3, with D maybe TRBD1 (5 bases). The CDR3 is 13 amino acids. CDR1 and CDR2 (germline): SNHLY, FYNNEI. Trimming cost V 4 bases and J 5 bases, with 10 bases left between them. CDR3 coding DNA: TGTGCCAGCAGTGTAGGTAGGGGAGATACGCAGTATTTT. Translating gives CASSVGRGDTQYF.

This chain uses TRBV6-5 with TRBJ2-3; 7 nucleotides match TRBD2. In germline, CDR1 is MNHEY, CDR2 SVGAGI. V shed 5 bases and J 2 bases; nucleotides not matched to a gene: 4. The CDR3 loop spans 14 amino acids. The CDR3 region is CASSAGVLTDTQYF. CDR3 DNA sequence: TGTGCCAGCAGTGCGGGGGTACTCACAGATACGCAGTATTTT.

This clone was seen just once. This rearrangement joins TRBV18 to TRBJ2-5, with 7 bases identical to TRBD1. CDR1 is KGHSH, CDR2 LQKENI, per germline. The CDR3 is 14 residues long. The V gene end was trimmed by 4 bases and the J gene end by 2 bases; junction bases not matched to a gene: 4. The CDR3 DNA reads TGTGCCAGCTCACGGGGACAGCTTCAAGAGACCCAGTACTTC. The encoded protein is CASSRGQLQETQYF.

J is TRBJ2-1 and V is TRBV28; 10 nucleotides agree with TRBD1. Germline CDR1 and CDR2: MDHEN and SYDVKM. The CDR3 has 16 amino acids. With V trimmed by 5 bases and J by 3 bases, 7 bases remained unmatched. The DNA for the CDR3 is TGTGCCAGCAGTCAACCGGGACAGGGGAACTACAATGAGCAGTTCTTC. Its translation: CASSQPGQGNYNEQFF.

The chain employs TRBV9 and TRBJ2-2; 11 nucleotides align to TRBD2. The germline V gene has CDR1 SGDLS and CDR2 YYNGEE. V shed 4 bases, J shed 4 bases, and the junction held 12 bases outside the gene matches. This CDR3 comprises 18 residues. This chain's CDR3 is CASSLRTSGSGATGELFF. In DNA, the CDR3 is TGTGCCAGCAGCCTACGGACTAGCGGGTCCGGTGCCACCGGGGAGCTGTTTTTT.

The chain uses TRBV9 and TRBJ2-2, with TRBD2 matching over 10 bases. From germline, CDR1 is SGDLS and CDR2 YYNGEE. CDR3 length: 16 residues. The V segment lost 3 bases and the J segment 7 bases; nucleotides outside the gene matches: 9. In DNA, the CDR3 is TGTGCCAGCAGCGCGAGCGGGGGGGCCGGAGTCGGGGAGCTGTTTTTT. Its translation is CASSASGGAGVGELFF.

The chain carries TRBV2 and TRBJ2-3; the match to TRBD2 covers 16 bases. Germline V gene sequence: CDR1 SNHLY, CDR2 FYNNEI. V was clipped by 6 bases and J by 6 bases; unmatched bases: 6. The CDR3 covers 16 residues. CDR3 protein: CASSGTSGGAWDTQYF. CDR3 sequence (DNA): TGTGCCAGCAGCGGGACTAGCGGGGGGGCCTGGGATACGCAGTATTTT.

The chain joins TRBV30 to TRBJ2-7, with D possibly matching TRBD2 (5 bases). The CDR3 totals 12 residues. Germline loops: CDR1 GTSNPN, CDR2 SVGIG (reference sequence). The V gene lost 0 bases and the J gene lost 5 bases, with 8 bases spanning the gap. CDR3 bases: TGTGCCTGGAGTGTACTAGGGCACGAGCAGTACTTC. Residues: CAWSVLGHEQYF.

V gene TRBV2 combines with J gene TRBJ2-2; a weak D match, TRBD2 (6 bases). Between the trimmed V and J ends, which lost 4 bases and 1 base, there was a span of 10 bases. In germline, CDR1 is SNHLY, CDR2 FYNNEI. The CDR3 extends over 15 amino acids. The CDR3 sequence is CASSAGLMNTGELFF. CDR3 in DNA: TGTGCCAGCAGTGCGGGACTCATGAACACCGGGGAGCTGTTTTTT.

This chain links TRBV7-8 with TRBJ2-5, with 7 bases that match TRBD1. CDR1 and CDR2 (germline): SGHVS, FQNEAQ. CDR3 length: 14 amino acids. Trimming at V came to 1 base and at J to 1 base, leaving 0 bases not matched to a gene. DNA of the CDR3: TGTGCCAGCAGCTTAGGACAGGGCCAAGAGACCCAGTACTTC. Encoded protein: CASSLGQGQETQYF.